Presented here are 5 T cell receptor beta chains from one specimen sequenced in a study of blood T cell repertoires in COVID-19. Assay: immunoSEQ multiplex PCR; the TCRdb copy retains only in-frame clones and omits some. The sample lists more than 70,000 clones, 85% to 95% occurring once. Sequenced input: peripheral blood. Receptors originate from a woman aged 50 to 60 in a cohort sampled during active COVID-19.

This chain connects TRBV6-5 to TRBJ2-5; D unresolved. The CDR3 is 12 amino acids. Germline V lookup: CDR1 MNHEY, CDR2 SVGAGI. V was clipped by 7 bases and J by 7 bases, with 13 bases between them. The CDR3 DNA reads as TGTGCCAGCAAAGACCATAGCCCGACCCAGTACTTC. Its translation: CASKDHSPTQYF.

The chain is built from TRBV2 and TRBJ1-5; D is possibly TRBD1 (6 bases). The germline CDR1 and CDR2 sequences are SNHLY and FYNNEI. This CDR3 region has 17 residues. Trimming removed 8 bases at V and 1 base at J, with 21 bases between. As DNA, the CDR3 is TGTGCCAGCGGGCCCAGGGGAAGCATGGGAAGCAATCAGCCCCAGCATTTT. Its translation is CASGPRGSMGSNQPQHF.

The chain carries TRBV2 and TRBJ1-4, with D maybe TRBD1 (6 bases). There are 14 residues in the CDR3. Trimming stripped 6 bases from V and 3 bases from J, with 11 bases between. CDR1 and CDR2 from the germline V gene are SNHLY and FYNNEI. The CDR3 region is CASSASGANEKLFF. CDR3 DNA: TGTGCCAGCAGCGCGTCAGGGGCTAATGAAAAACTGTTTTTT.

V is TRBV5-4 and J is TRBJ1-6; no clear D. This CDR3 spans 15 amino acids. In germline, CDR1 is SGHNT, CDR2 YYREEE (reference sequence). Trimming took off 0 bases at V and 0 bases at J, with 4 bases between the two ends. In DNA, the CDR3 is TGTGCCAGCAGCTTGGGGAGCTCCTATAATTCACCCCTCCACTTT. Translated: CASSLGSSYNSPLHF.

The V gene is TRBV27, the J gene TRBJ2-5, with 7 bases fitting TRBD1. The CDR3 totals 14 residues. The junction had 7 bases not matched to a gene; V was cut back by 6 bases and J by 3 bases. Per germline, CDR1 MNHEY and CDR2 SMNVEV (reference sequence). CDR3 sequence reads: CASSPGQYKETQYF. The CDR3 bases are TGTGCCAGCAGCCCGGGACAGTACAAAGAGACCCAGTACTTC.